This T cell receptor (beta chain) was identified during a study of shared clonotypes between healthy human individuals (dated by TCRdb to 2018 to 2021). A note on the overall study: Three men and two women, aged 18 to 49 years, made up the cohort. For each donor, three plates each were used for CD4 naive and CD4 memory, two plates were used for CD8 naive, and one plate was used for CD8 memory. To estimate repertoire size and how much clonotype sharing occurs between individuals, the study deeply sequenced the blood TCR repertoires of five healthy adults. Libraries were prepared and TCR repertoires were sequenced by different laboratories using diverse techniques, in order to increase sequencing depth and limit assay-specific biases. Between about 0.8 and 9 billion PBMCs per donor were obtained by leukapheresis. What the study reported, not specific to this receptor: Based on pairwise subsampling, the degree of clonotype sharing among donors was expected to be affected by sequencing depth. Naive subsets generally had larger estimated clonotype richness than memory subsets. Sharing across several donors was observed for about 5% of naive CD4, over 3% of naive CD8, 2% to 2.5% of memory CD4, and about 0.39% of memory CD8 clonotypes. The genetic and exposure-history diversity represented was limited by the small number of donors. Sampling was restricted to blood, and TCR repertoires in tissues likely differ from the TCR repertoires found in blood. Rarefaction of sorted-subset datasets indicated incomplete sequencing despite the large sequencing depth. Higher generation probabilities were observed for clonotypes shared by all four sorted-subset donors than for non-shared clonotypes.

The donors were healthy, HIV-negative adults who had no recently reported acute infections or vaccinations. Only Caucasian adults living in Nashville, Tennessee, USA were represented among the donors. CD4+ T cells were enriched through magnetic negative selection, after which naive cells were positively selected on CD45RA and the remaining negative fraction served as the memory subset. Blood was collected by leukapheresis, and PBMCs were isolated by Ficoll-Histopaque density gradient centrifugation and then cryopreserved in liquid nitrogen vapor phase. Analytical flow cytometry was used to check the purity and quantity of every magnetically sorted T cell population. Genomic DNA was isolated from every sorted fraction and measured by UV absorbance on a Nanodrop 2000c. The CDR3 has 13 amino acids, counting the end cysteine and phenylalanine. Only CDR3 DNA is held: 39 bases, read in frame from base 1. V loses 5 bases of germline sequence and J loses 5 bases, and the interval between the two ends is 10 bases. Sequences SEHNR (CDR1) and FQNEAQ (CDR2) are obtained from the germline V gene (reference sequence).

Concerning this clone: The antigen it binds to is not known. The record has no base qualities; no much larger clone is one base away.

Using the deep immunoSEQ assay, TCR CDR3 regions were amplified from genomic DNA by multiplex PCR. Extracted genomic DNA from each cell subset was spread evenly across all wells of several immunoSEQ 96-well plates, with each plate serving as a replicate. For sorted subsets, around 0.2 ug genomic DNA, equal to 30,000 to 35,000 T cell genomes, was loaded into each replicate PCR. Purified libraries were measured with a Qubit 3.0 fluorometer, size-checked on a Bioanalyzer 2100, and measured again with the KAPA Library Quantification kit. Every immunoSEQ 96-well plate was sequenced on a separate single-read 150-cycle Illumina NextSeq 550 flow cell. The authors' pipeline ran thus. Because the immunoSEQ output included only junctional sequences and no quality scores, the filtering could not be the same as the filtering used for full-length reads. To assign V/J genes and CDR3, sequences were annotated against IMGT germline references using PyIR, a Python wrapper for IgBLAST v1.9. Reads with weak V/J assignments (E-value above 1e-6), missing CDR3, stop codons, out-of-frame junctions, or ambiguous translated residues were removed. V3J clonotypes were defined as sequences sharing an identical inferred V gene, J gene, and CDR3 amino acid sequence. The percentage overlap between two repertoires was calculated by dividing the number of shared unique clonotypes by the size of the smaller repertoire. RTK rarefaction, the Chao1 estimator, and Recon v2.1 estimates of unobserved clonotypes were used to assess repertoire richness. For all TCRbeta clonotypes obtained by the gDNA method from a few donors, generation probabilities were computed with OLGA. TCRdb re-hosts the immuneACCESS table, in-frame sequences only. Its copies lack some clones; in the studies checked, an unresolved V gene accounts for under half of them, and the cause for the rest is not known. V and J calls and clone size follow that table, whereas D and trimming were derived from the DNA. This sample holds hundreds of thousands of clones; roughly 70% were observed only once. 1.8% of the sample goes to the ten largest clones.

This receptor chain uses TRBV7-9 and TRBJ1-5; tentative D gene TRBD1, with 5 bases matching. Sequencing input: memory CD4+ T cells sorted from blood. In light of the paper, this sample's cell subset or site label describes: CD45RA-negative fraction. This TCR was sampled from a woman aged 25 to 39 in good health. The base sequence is TGTGCCAGCAGCCTGACAGAGGATCAGCCCCAGCATTTT. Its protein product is CASSLTEDQPQHF. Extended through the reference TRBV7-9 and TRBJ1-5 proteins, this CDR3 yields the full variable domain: DTGVSQNPRHKITKRGQNVTFRCDPISEHNRLYWYRQTLGQGPEFLTYFQNEAQLEKSRLLSDRFSAERPKGSFSTLEIQRTEQGDSAMYLCASSLTEDQPQHFGDGTRLSIL.